This passage covers 9 T cell receptor beta chains from one sample sequenced in a study of T cells after yellow fever vaccination. Each CDR3 protein gets one entry after TCRdb re-called the 5' RACE reads with MiXCR. The sample contains about 260,000 distinct CDR3 sequences, about 3.5% of which appear only once. The source material was PBMCs, sampled 15 days after the yellow fever booster vaccination. Receptors originate from a man aged 18 to 30 who received the YFV17D yellow fever vaccine.

This clonotype came up many times. This chain links TRBV5-1 with TRBJ2-1; the D gene is possibly TRBD2 (5 bases). The CDR3 is made up of 14 amino acids. CDR1 SGHRS and CDR2 YFSETQ come from the germline V gene. V dropped 4 bases and J dropped 4 bases, with 12 bases sitting between them. The CDR3: CASSPGGGYNEQFF. The DNA for the CDR3 is TGCGCCAGCAGCCCCGGTGGCGGGTACAATGAGCAGTTCTTC.

This clonotype was recorded at least ten times. The chain couples TRBV7-9 to TRBJ1-6, with 7 bases identical to TRBD1. Germline V gene lookup returns CDR1 SEHNR and CDR2 FQNEAQ (reference sequence). The length of the CDR3 is 14 residues. The V segment lost 7 bases and the J segment 11 bases; nucleotides outside the gene matches: 11. The CDR3 is CASIQTGVRAPLHF. The CDR3 DNA reads TGTGCCAGCATCCAAACAGGGGTACGGGCACCCCTCCACTTT.

At least ten counts were recorded for this clonotype. The chain combines TRBV5-1 with TRBJ2-5; tentatively, D is TRBD2 (5 bases). The CDR3 extends over 15 amino acids. Germline V gene data show CDR1 as SGHRS and CDR2 as YFSETQ. Trimming cost V 4 bases and J 2 bases, with 15 bases left between them. The DNA of the CDR3 is TGCGCCAGCAGCCTAAATAACGGGGAACAAGAGACCCAGTACTTC. Its protein product is CASSLNNGEQETQYF.

This clonotype was counted at least ten times. The V gene is TRBV30, the J gene TRBJ2-1; a possible D gene is TRBD1 (6 bases). The V and J ends lost 4 bases and 12 bases respectively, with 19 bases between them. This CDR3 is built from 13 residues. CDR1 GTSNPN and CDR2 SVGIG come from the germline V gene (reference sequence). Here the CDR3 reads CAWTQGQGRRQFF. CDR3 DNA sequence: TGTGCCTGGACCCAGGGGCAGGGGAGAAGGCAGTTCTTC.

This clonotype has at least ten counts. The gene calls are TRBV4-2 and TRBJ2-2; 9 nucleotides align to TRBD2. The V gene's germline CDR1 is LGHNA and CDR2 YNFKEQ. CDR3 length equals 15 residues. V dropped 4 bases and J dropped 6; count of bases not matched to a gene: 6. The CDR3, as DNA: TGTGCCAGCAGCCGCGGGGGGGCCTATTCCGGGGAGCTGTTTTTT. Its translation: CASSRGGAYSGELFF.

This clonotype was detected ten times or more. The J gene is TRBJ2-7, the V gene TRBV3-2; the DNA was not used to check the table's D call, TRBD2. TRBV3-2 is a pseudogene segment. The CDR3 runs to 15 residues. The CDR3 loop reads CASTATGDQTYEQYV. CDR3 in DNA: TGTGCCAGCACGGCTACGGGGGACCAGACCTACGAGCAGTACGTC.

This clonotype was seen at least ten times. The V gene is TRBV28, the J gene TRBJ2-3, with 7 bases matching TRBD2. CDR1 is MDHEN and CDR2 is SYDVKM in the germline V gene. This CDR3 has 19 residues. V lost 2 bases, J lost 3 bases, and 17 bases stayed unmatched. The CDR3 sequence: CASSLPGGLLLGGTDTQYF. The DNA of the CDR3 is TGTGCCAGCAGTTTACCAGGTGGACTCCTACTGGGGGGGACAGATACGCAGTATTTT.

This clonotype appeared many times. This rearrangement joins TRBV18 to TRBJ2-7; D perhaps matches TRBD2 (5 bases). In germline, CDR1 is KGHSH, CDR2 LQKENI. V was clipped by 6 bases and J by 2 bases, with 11 bases between them. There are 13 residues in the CDR3. CDR3 nucleotides: TGTGCCAGCTCGCTCGACGGGACCTACGAGCAGTACTTC. Translated, it gives CASSLDGTYEQYF.

This clonotype has ten or more counts. V gene TRBV5-1 combines with J gene TRBJ2-3; 7 nucleotides line up with TRBD1. The length of the CDR3 is 15 residues. Per germline, CDR1 SGHRS and CDR2 YFSETQ. V dropped 0 bases and J dropped 1; count of bases not matched to a gene: 2. CDR3 sequence (DNA): TGCGCCAGCAGCTTGGAGACAGGGCGCACAGATACGCAGTATTTT. It yields the protein CASSLETGRTDTQYF.